This TCR beta chain was captured in a study of blood T cells in healthy people across ages. There are 15 residues in the CDR3. The V gene's germline CDR1 is LGHNA and CDR2 YSLEER. The V end lost 0 bases, the J end lost 5 bases, and 12 bases lay between the germline ends. In its sample, this clonotype was seen a few times. A second PCR, run for about 6 to 11 cycles, used a sample-barcoded 5' primer plus a J-beta primer mix. TCRdb reprocessed the 5' RACE reads via MiXCR and lists one record per CDR3 protein. The sample carries some 1.5 million distinct CDR3 sequences, over 25% recorded once. This receptor was obtained from a woman in her twenties or thirties in good health. The chain combines TRBV4-3 with TRBJ2-3, with a possible D match to TRBD1 (6 bases). Sample: blood. CDR3 in DNA: TGCGCCAGCAGCCAAGATCGGACAGCAGTAGATACGCAGTATTTT. Translated, it gives CASSQDRTAVDTQYF.